A single T cell receptor (beta chain) is shown here with its context. The antigen is undetermined. These data originate in a study of cytomegalovirus exposure and HLA in healthy donors. Study-level results: Sequencing probably produced one cluster of sequence variants that were highly shared. Across HLA loci, a later analysis found differing TCR association rates, with DRB1 most and HLA-C fewest. In a later analysis, V- and J-gene trimming of beta chains associated with a DCLRE1C missense variant, replicated independently.

In the PCR, 60 Vbeta and 13 Jbeta primers were used. Some clones are missing from TCRdb's copy, which holds only in-frame ones; the method was immunoSEQ multiplex PCR. This sample has approximately 200,000 clones, with 70% to 80% found just once. While unrecorded immune exposures were likely, the donors were nominally healthy when sampled. Per germline, CDR1 SNHLY and CDR2 FYNNEI. This CDR3 has 15 residues. Trimming shortened V by 2 bases and J by 7 bases, and 15 bases separated the two germline ends. The genes are TRBV2 and TRBJ1-5; D is ambiguous. The sequencing input was PBMCs. The sequence derives from a man aged 40-55 years in good health and CMV-seronegative. CDR3 in DNA: TGTGCCAGCAGTGAATTTGTGGGGAGAGGGCAGCCCCAGCATTTT. This translates into CASSEFVGRGQPQHF.